Below are 10 T cell receptor beta chains sequenced from a single sample in a study of a mutant IDH1 vaccine in newly diagnosed glioma. Antigens for these TCRs are unknown. The time point here: week 11, during vaccination. The investigators gave 300 ug of mutant IDH1 20-mer peptide in each vaccine dose, together with topical imiquimod. The repertoire was sequenced with immunoSEQ multiplex PCR; TCRdb's copy has only in-frame clones and lacks some. The data contain tens of thousands of clones, about 88% of them seen just once; the ten biggest clones take up around 8.3%. The source was PBMCs, collected from a glioma patient whose treatment included an IDH1 peptide vaccine. The source of these receptors is a woman between 50 and 59 years old with glioma.

This sequence joins TRBV25-1 and TRBJ1-6; D call uncertain. The germline CDR1 and CDR2 sequences are MGHDK and SYGVNS. V lost 7 bases to trimming and J lost 6 bases, with 7 bases between them. The CDR3 loop spans 12 amino acids. The CDR3 spells CASKVGNSPLHF. CDR3 nucleotide sequence: TGTGCCAGCAAAGTAGGTAATTCACCCCTCCACTTT.

This clone showed up just once. CDR3 sequence reads: CASSQSGRFSGANVLTF. CDR3 coding DNA: TGCGCCAGCAGTCAATCAGGCCGTTTCTCTGGGGCCAACGTCCTGACTTTC. The chain uses TRBV23-1 and TRBJ2-6; no firm D call. TRBV23-1 is noted as an ORF with a role that remains uncertain. Trimming stripped 0 bases from V and 0 bases from J, with 9 bases between. CDR3 length equals 17 residues.

The chain has TRBV11-2 and TRBJ1-2; 8 bases are a match to TRBD1. The CDR3 covers 15 residues. Per germline, CDR1 SGHAT and CDR2 FQNNGV. Trimming took 5 bases from V and 1 from J; bases not matched to a gene: 6. In DNA, the CDR3 is TGTGCCAGCAGCGAACGGACAGGGAGTAACTATGGCTACACCTTC. This codes for CASSERTGSNYGYTF.

V is TRBV5-6 and J is TRBJ2-7; D uncertain. From germline, CDR1 is SGHDT and CDR2 YYEEEE. This CDR3 contains 13 residues. The ends were cut back, 3 bases at V and 3 bases at J, with 10 bases in the middle. The CDR3 nucleotides read TGTGCCAGCAGCTCAACTACGATCTACGAGCAGTACTTC. Translating it yields CASSSTTIYEQYF.

The chain uses TRBV14 and TRBJ1-2, with D unclear. The germline V gene has CDR1 SGHDN and CDR2 FVKESK. The CDR3 consists of 13 residues. V lost 4 bases and J 8 bases, leaving 14 bases between the germline ends. CDR3 bases: TGTGCCAGCAGCCCCCTGACCGGCGGCGGCTACACCTTC. Amino acids: CASSPLTGGGYTF.

This chain uses TRBV28 with TRBJ2-7; possible D gene TRBD2, 5 bases. This CDR3 is built from 11 residues. Per germline, CDR1 MDHEN and CDR2 SYDVKM. V dropped 3 bases and J dropped 13 bases, with 13 bases sitting between them. The CDR3 DNA sequence: TGTGCCAGCAGTTTGGCGGGTTTGGAATACTTC. Translating gives CASSLAGLEYF.

The chain couples TRBV2 to TRBJ1-1, with D uncertain. CDR1 is SNHLY and CDR2 is FYNNEI in the germline V gene. V lost 1 base and J 9 bases, leaving 6 bases between the germline ends. The CDR3 extends over 11 amino acids. CDR3 in amino acids: CASSEGFKAFF. The CDR3 region has the DNA TGTGCCAGCAGTGAAGGCTTCAAAGCTTTCTTT.

This chain links TRBV6-5 with TRBJ2-5; maybe TRBD1 (6 bases). V lost 2 bases and J lost 0, with 7 bases in between. From germline, CDR1 is MNHEY and CDR2 SVGAGI. The CDR3 length is 14 residues. The CDR3 here is CASSYRGNQETQYF. CDR3 DNA sequence: TGTGCCAGCAGTTACAGGGGGAACCAAGAGACCCAGTACTTC.

The chain uses TRBV5-5 and TRBJ2-4, with 7 bases that match TRBD1. The V segment lost 1 base and the J segment 3 bases; nucleotides outside the gene matches: 7. The V gene's germline CDR1 is SGHKS and CDR2 YYEKEE (reference sequence). The CDR3 has 16 amino acids. CDR3 residues: CASSLNPGTDKNIQYF. The CDR3 nucleotides are TGTGCCAGCAGCTTGAATCCCGGGACAGACAAAAACATTCAGTACTTC.

This chain uses TRBV27 with TRBJ2-1, with no clear D. V lost 9 bases to trimming and J lost 6 bases, with 15 bases between them. CDR3 size: 13 residues. The germline V gene has CDR1 MNHEY and CDR2 SMNVEV (reference sequence). Here the CDR3 reads CASGQFHINEQFF. Here the CDR3 DNA reads TGTGCCAGTGGCCAGTTTCATATCAATGAGCAGTTCTTC.